These 30 T cell receptor beta chains share one sample of origin, sequenced in a study of control samples from healthy donors and cancer patients. Here immunoSEQ multiplex PCR was the method, and the copy in TCRdb shows in-frame clones only, minus some. The profile shows 75,000 to 95,000 clones, approximately 84% of them singletons. Sequenced material: PBMCs. These receptors were taken from a man aged 70 or older with lung cancer.

The chain carries TRBV18 and TRBJ1-4; D uncertain. V was pared by 2 bases and J by 8 bases, with 12 bases between. CDR1 is KGHSH and CDR2 is LQKENI in the germline V gene. The CDR3 length is 14 residues. The CDR3 coding sequence is TGTGCCAGCTCACCAAATACGGTAGACGAAAAACTGTTTTTT. Protein product: CASSPNTVDEKLFF.

J is TRBJ2-2 and V is TRBV4-1; 9 bases align to TRBD1. The V segment lost 4 bases and the J segment 3 bases; nucleotides outside the gene matches: 3. The CDR3 covers 15 residues. Germline V gene lookup returns CDR1 MGHRA and CDR2 YSYEKL. CDR3 residues: CASSRGQGYTGELFF. CDR3 bases: TGCGCCAGCAGCCGAGGACAGGGGTACACCGGGGAGCTGTTTTTT.

The rearrangement joins TRBV6-5 to TRBJ1-2, with a weak D call TRBD1 (6 bases). CDR1 MNHEY and CDR2 SVGAGI come from the germline V gene. The germline V and J ends were trimmed by 7 bases and 5 bases, with 14 bases remaining between them. The CDR3 extends over 13 amino acids. The CDR3 loop is CASNGGTTYGYTF. The CDR3 DNA sequence: TGTGCCAGCAATGGGGGGACAACTTATGGCTACACCTTC.

V usage is TRBV6-5 and J usage is TRBJ2-5, with D possibly TRBD1 on 8 matching bases. Trimming removed 5 bases at V and 2 bases at J, with 15 bases between. Per the germline V gene, CDR1 is MNHEY and CDR2 is SVGAGI. The CDR3 has 15 amino acids. CDR3 protein: CASSIGQGGQETQYF. DNA of the CDR3: TGTGCCAGCAGTATCGGACAGGGAGGGCAAGAGACCCAGTACTTC.

J is TRBJ1-2 and V is TRBV27; the match to TRBD1 covers 8 bases. V gave up 7 bases and J gave up 5 bases; unmatched junction bases: 6. The CDR3 runs to 13 residues. CDR1 MNHEY and CDR2 SMNVEV come from the germline V gene (reference sequence). The CDR3 DNA sequence: TGTGCCAGCAAACTCACAGGGGGTTATGGCTACACCTTC. Its protein is CASKLTGGYGYTF.

The chain combines TRBV10-1 with TRBJ1-1; D might be TRBD1 (6 bases). Germline loops: CDR1 WNHNN, CDR2 SYGVQD (reference sequence). The CDR3 sequence is 15 residues long. The V and J ends lost 3 bases and 1 base respectively, with 12 bases between them. The DNA of the CDR3 is TGCGCCAGCAGTGAACGTGGCAGGGGGAACACTGAAGCTTTCTTT. Its translation: CASSERGRGNTEAFF.

This chain connects TRBV25-1 to TRBJ2-3; TRBD2 matches at 8 bases. V lost 11 bases and J lost 3; bases outside the gene matches: 22. The germline CDR1 and CDR2 sequences are MGHDK and SYGVNS. The CDR3 loop spans 18 amino acids. CDR3 nucleotide sequence: TGTGCCCGCCGTACGGGGGCCCTCGCGGGGGGAGGGACAGATACGCAGTATTTT. Translation gives CARRTGALAGGGTDTQYF.

The V call is TRBV27, the J call TRBJ1-1, with unresolved D. The CDR3 consists of 13 residues. CDR1 is MNHEY, CDR2 SMNVEV, per germline (reference sequence). The V gene lost 6 bases and the J gene lost 8 bases, with 16 bases spanning the gap. In DNA form, the CDR3 reads TGTGCCAGCAGGCCAGTTTTAATGGCGGAAGCTTTCTTT. Translation gives CASRPVLMAEAFF.

The gene calls are TRBV7-3 and TRBJ2-6; 9 nucleotides match TRBD1. The germline V gene encodes CDR1 SGHTA and CDR2 FQGTGA. J lost 2 bases, V lost 6 bases, and 14 bases had no gene match. There are 19 residues in the CDR3. The DNA of the CDR3 is TGTGCCAGCAGAACCCTACCACAGGGGGCGCATACTGGGGCCAACGTCCTGACTTTC. Its translation is CASRTLPQGAHTGANVLTF. The variable domain in full, completed from reference TRBV7-3 and TRBJ2-6, reads GAGVSQTPSNKVTEKGKYVELRCDPISGHTALYWYRQSLGQGPEFLIYFQGTGAADDSGLPNDRFFAVRPEGSVSTLKIQRTERGDSAVYLCASRTLPQGAHTGANVLTFGAGSRLTVL.

This clone was picked up many times. V gene TRBV5-1 combines with J gene TRBJ2-7, with D perhaps matching TRBD2 (6 bases). This CDR3 is built from 15 residues. Trimming removed 0 bases at V and 1 base at J, with 11 bases between. In germline, CDR1 is SGHRS, CDR2 YFSETQ. Here the CDR3 reads CASSLDGGSSYEQYF. In DNA form, the CDR3 reads TGCGCCAGCAGCTTGGACGGGGGTTCTTCCTACGAGCAGTACTTC. The full variable domain, rest sourced from reference TRBV5-1 and TRBJ2-7, is KAGVTQTPRYLIKTRGQQVTLSCSPISGHRSVSWYQQTPGQGLQFLFEYFSETQRNKGNFPGRFSGRQFSNSRSEMNVSTLELGDSALYLCASSLDGGSSYEQYFGPGTRLTVT.

The V call is TRBV4-3, the J call TRBJ1-4, with D possibly matching TRBD1 (5 bases). V gave up 1 base and J gave up 6 bases, with 18 bases separating them. The CDR3 is 17 amino acids. CDR1 and CDR2 (germline): LGHNA, YSLEER. The CDR3 coding sequence is TGCGCCAGCAGCCAAGGGGCGAACCGAAGAGGGGATGAAAAACTGTTTTTT. Translating gives CASSQGANRRGDEKLFF.

This clone was detected once. The genes are TRBV7-3 and TRBJ2-3; D might be TRBD2 (7 bases). Germline V CDR1 and CDR2: SGHTA, FQGTGA. The CDR3 is made up of 15 amino acids. V was shortened by 5 bases and J by 1 base, with 13 bases between the two germline ends. This chain's CDR3 is CASSPEGGGTDTQYF. The CDR3 DNA is TGTGCCAGCAGCCCGGAGGGGGGGGGCACAGATACGCAGTATTTT.

V gene TRBV7-9 combines with J gene TRBJ1-3, with D hard to call. V lost 5 bases and J 4 bases, leaving 12 bases between the germline ends. The CDR3 runs to 14 residues. CDR1 SEHNR and CDR2 FQNEAQ come from the germline V gene (reference sequence). The CDR3 sequence is CASSPRITGNTIYF. The CDR3 DNA is TGTGCCAGCAGCCCCCGGATTACCGGAAACACCATATATTTT.

The chain links TRBV3-1 (or the pseudogene TRBV3-2) to TRBJ2-4; D is possibly TRBD2 (5 bases). The CDR3 totals 14 residues. Germline CDR1 reads LGHDT; CDR2 reads YNNKEL (reference sequence). V was shortened by 1 base and J by 6 bases, with 10 bases between the two germline ends. The CDR3 loop reads CASSQGGNGNIQYF. The CDR3 DNA sequence: TGTGCCAGCAGCCAAGGAGGGAACGGAAACATTCAGTACTTC.

This chain links TRBV7-9 with TRBJ1-1, with D tentatively TRBD1 (5 bases). Germline loops: CDR1 SEHNR, CDR2 FQNEAQ (reference sequence). With 2 bases removed from V and 4 bases from J, the gap between germline ends came to 17 bases. This CDR3 region has 16 residues. The CDR3 sequence: CASSLLKSQGGTEAFF. The CDR3 DNA is TGTGCCAGCAGCTTACTCAAATCCCAGGGCGGCACTGAAGCTTTCTTT.

The rearrangement joins TRBV7-3 to TRBJ1-1; 11 nucleotides line up with TRBD1. Germline V gene sequence: CDR1 SGHTA, CDR2 FQGTGA. V was pared by 2 bases and J by 6 bases, with 5 bases of the junction left unmatched. This CDR3 is 15 amino acids long. The chain's CDR3 is CASSLSGQGVSEAFF. The CDR3 coding sequence is TGTGCCAGCAGCTTATCGGGACAGGGGGTCTCTGAAGCTTTCTTT.

The chain links TRBV10-1 to TRBJ2-3, with 9 positions matching TRBD2. The V gene's germline CDR1 is WNHNN and CDR2 SYGVQD (reference sequence). The CDR3 spans 18 residues. J gave up 6 bases and V 0 bases, and 13 bases lay outside the gene matches. DNA for the CDR3: TGCGCCAGCAGTGAGTCAGGGGTAGCGGGGGCCGCTTACGATACGCAGTATTTT. Its translation: CASSESGVAGAAYDTQYF.

The rearrangement joins TRBV5-8 to TRBJ2-1, with D perhaps matching TRBD2 (6 bases). The V and J ends lost 4 bases and 3 bases respectively, with 14 bases between them. Germline CDR1 is SGHTS and CDR2 is YDEGEE. The CDR3 has 15 residues. The CDR3 DNA reads TGTGCCAGCAGCCCGGGGACTGCCAACTACAATGAGCAGTTCTTC. It yields the protein CASSPGTANYNEQFF. The full variable domain, its missing parts supplied by reference TRBV5-8 and TRBJ2-1, is EAGVTQSPTHLIKTRGQQATLRCSPISGHTSVYWYQQALGLGLQFLLWYDEGEERNRGNFPPRFSGRQFPNYSSELNVNALELEDSALYLCASSPGTANYNEQFFGPGTRLTVL.

As DNA, the CDR3 is TGTGCCAGCAGCTCCCGCCGGACCATGGGGACCGGGGAGCTGTTTTTT. Translation gives CASSSRRTMGTGELFF. The chain employs TRBV7-3 and TRBJ2-2, with unresolved D. Germline CDR1 SGHTA, CDR2 FQGTGA. V was trimmed by 4 bases and J by 5 bases, leaving 17 bases between them. The CDR3 is 16 amino acids.

This chain uses TRBV11-2 with TRBJ1-6, with D maybe TRBD1 (5 bases). V lost 5 bases to trimming and J lost 9 bases, with 11 bases between them. The CDR3 spans 13 residues. The germline CDR1 and CDR2 sequences are SGHAT and FQNNGV. The CDR3 sequence: CASSQGTPSPLHF. The CDR3 nucleotides are TGTGCCAGCAGCCAAGGGACTCCTTCACCCCTCCACTTT. The variable domain in full, completed from reference TRBV11-2 and TRBJ1-6, reads EAGVAQSPRYKIIEKRQSVAFWCNPISGHATLYWYQQILGQGPKLLIQFQNNGVVDDSQLPKDRFSAERLKGVDSTLKIQPAKLEDSAVYLCASSQGTPSPLHFGNGTRLTVT.

Only one count was recorded for this clone. This chain joins TRBV10-3 and TRBJ2-5, with 10 bases aligning to TRBD2. The ends lost 5 bases at V and 5 bases at J; junction bases unmatched: 5. Germline V gene sequence: CDR1 ENHRY, CDR2 SYGVKD. CDR3 length: 14 amino acids. The CDR3 protein is CAISSGTSAETQYF. In DNA, the CDR3 is TGTGCCATCAGTTCCGGGACTAGCGCGGAGACCCAGTACTTC.

The CDR3: CAGSQGGRGNQPQHF. The CDR3 DNA reads as TGTGCCGGATCACAGGGGGGAAGGGGCAATCAGCCCCAGCATTTT. The chain links TRBV30 to TRBJ1-5; TRBD1 agrees at 8 bases. V dropped 8 bases and J dropped 2; count of bases not matched to a gene: 11. The CDR3 totals 15 residues. Germline V gives CDR1 GTSNPN, CDR2 SVGIG (reference sequence).

J is TRBJ1-5 and V is TRBV6-5, with TRBD1 matching 7 bases. After removal of 5 bases from V and 1 base from J, the junction contained 2 bases not matched to a gene. Germline values: CDR1 MNHEY, CDR2 SVGAGI. The CDR3 is made up of 14 amino acids. CDR3 in amino acids: CASSTTGSNQPQHF. The CDR3 DNA reads as TGTGCCAGCAGTACGACAGGGAGCAATCAGCCCCAGCATTTT.

This chain links TRBV15 with TRBJ2-7, with D tentatively TRBD1 (5 bases). This CDR3 has 13 residues. Germline CDR1 LNHNV, CDR2 YYDKDF (reference sequence). Trimming stripped 0 bases from V and 7 bases from J, with 10 bases between. CDR3 nucleotide sequence: TGTGCCACCAGCAGAGAGGCAGGGAAGGAGCAGTACTTC. Protein sequence: CATSREAGKEQYF.

The chain combines TRBV5-1 with TRBJ2-7, with TRBD1 as a possible D gene (5 bases). V dropped 0 bases and J dropped 0 bases, with 10 bases sitting between them. The germline CDR1 and CDR2 sequences are SGHRS and YFSETQ. This CDR3 has 15 amino acids. The CDR3 DNA sequence: TGCGCCAGCAGCTTGGGACAGTGGAGCTCCTACGAGCAGTACTTC. Residues: CASSLGQWSSYEQYF.

The chain employs TRBV7-6 and TRBJ2-3, with D possibly matching TRBD2 (7 bases). The length of the CDR3 is 16 residues. With 1 base removed from V and 0 bases from J, the gap between germline ends came to 11 bases. CDR1 and CDR2 from the germline V gene are SGHVS and FNYEAQ. In DNA form, the CDR3 reads TGTGCCAGCAGCTTAGGGGCGGGGGCGAGCACAGATACGCAGTATTTT. Residues: CASSLGAGASTDTQYF.

The V call is TRBV6-5, the J call TRBJ1-1, with 10 bases aligning to TRBD1. Germline values: CDR1 MNHEY, CDR2 SVGAGI. V lost 7 bases and J lost 0; bases outside the gene matches: 5. There are 15 residues in the CDR3. The CDR3 loop is CASKQTGGLNTEAFF. The DNA for the CDR3 is TGTGCCAGCAAACAGACAGGGGGCTTGAACACTGAAGCTTTCTTT.

The chain employs TRBV19 and TRBJ2-2; 7 bases align to TRBD1. The germline V gene encodes CDR1 LNHDA and CDR2 SQIVND (reference sequence). The CDR3 sequence is 15 residues long. V dropped 10 bases and J dropped 6; count of bases not matched to a gene: 14. CDR3 sequence reads: CATRTGPTLAGELFF. The CDR3 coding sequence is TGTGCCACCCGGACAGGCCCGACCTTGGCCGGGGAGCTGTTTTTT.

This sequence joins TRBV9 and TRBJ2-7; no firm D call. CDR3 length equals 14 residues. V lost 0 bases and J lost 1, with 8 bases in between. Germline V lookup: CDR1 SGDLS, CDR2 YYNGEE. CDR3 amino acids: CASSVEEGSYEQYF. For the CDR3, the DNA is TGTGCCAGCAGCGTAGAGGAAGGGTCCTACGAGCAGTACTTC.

This clone was found once. The chain uses TRBV4-3 and TRBJ1-4; possibly TRBD1 for D (5 bases). CDR3 length: 13 residues. The germline CDR1 and CDR2 sequences are LGHNA and YSLEER. V lost 8 bases and J 8 bases, leaving 15 bases between the germline ends. The CDR3 sequence is CASGWGSGEKLFF. For the CDR3, the DNA is TGCGCCAGCGGGTGGGGGTCAGGAGAAAAACTGTTTTTT.